The 17 T cell receptor beta chains presented below share a single source sample, sequenced in a study of early T cells in non-severe SARS-CoV-2 infection. TCRdb ran MiXCR on the 5' RACE reads and lists one entry per CDR3 protein. The data show approximately 42,000 distinct CDR3 sequences, with around 7% seen just once and more than 4.5% held by the top ten. Sequences were obtained from whole blood. The receptors derive from an adult who was a healthcare worker with PCR-confirmed SARS-CoV-2 infection or an uninfected control (not recorded which).

This clonotype was counted many times. The CDR3 bases are TGCGCCAGCAGCTTGGGAGGGACTAATGGCTACACCTTC. As protein: CASSLGGTNGYTF. This rearrangement joins TRBV5-1 to TRBJ1-2; a possible D gene is TRBD1 (5 bases). This CDR3 is built from 13 residues. Trimming took off 0 bases at V and 6 bases at J, with 9 bases between the two ends. Germline V gives CDR1 SGHRS, CDR2 YFSETQ.

The gene calls are TRBV6-5 and TRBJ2-6; 7 bases map to TRBD2. V dropped 6 bases and J dropped 2; count of bases not matched to a gene: 4. CDR1 and CDR2 (germline): MNHEY, SVGAGI. The CDR3 is made up of 15 amino acids. The CDR3 DNA is TGTGCCAGCAGCATTAGCGGGCCTGGGGCCAACGTCCTGACTTTC. Amino acids: CASSISGPGANVLTF.

A few counts support this clonotype. The chain is built from TRBV7-9 and TRBJ2-7, with 9 bases aligning to TRBD1. V shed 5 bases, J shed 4 bases, and the junction held 6 bases outside the gene matches. CDR3 length equals 14 residues. Germline CDR1 SEHNR, CDR2 FQNEAQ (reference sequence). The CDR3 loop is CASSHRDRAYEQYF. For the CDR3, the DNA is TGTGCCAGCAGCCACCGGGACAGGGCTTACGAGCAGTACTTC.

This clonotype was recorded a few times. The gene calls are TRBV3-1 and TRBJ2-5; 9 positions match TRBD2. Looked up from germline, CDR1 is LGHDT and CDR2 is YNNKEL (reference sequence). With 3 bases clipped from V and 4 bases from J, the junction kept 3 bases outside the gene matches. CDR3 length equals 14 residues. CDR3 sequence (DNA): TGTGCCAGCAGCCAGCTAGCGGGGCCAGAGACCCAGTACTTC. It codes for CASSQLAGPETQYF.

J is TRBJ1-1 and V is TRBV10-3, with D possibly matching TRBD1 (6 bases). Trimming took 0 bases from V and 3 from J, leaving 20 bases between them. The CDR3 consists of 18 residues. CDR1 and CDR2 (germline): ENHRY, SYGVKD. Here the CDR3 reads CAISESQLRDTEDTEAFF. The CDR3 bases are TGTGCCATCAGTGAGTCGCAGCTCCGGGACACCGAAGACACTGAAGCTTTCTTT.

This clonotype was seen a handful of times. The chain recombines TRBV7-6 with TRBJ2-3; D is ambiguous. Germline CDR1 reads SGHVS; CDR2 reads FNYEAQ. Trimming cost V 3 bases and J 1 base, with 11 bases left between them. This CDR3 is 15 amino acids long. CDR3 region: CASSLSSFGTDTQYF. The CDR3 DNA reads TGTGCCAGCAGCTTGTCCTCTTTCGGCACAGATACGCAGTATTTT.

The chain joins TRBV7-2 to TRBJ2-1, with 8 bases that match TRBD2. Germline CDR1 reads SGHTA; CDR2 reads FQGNSA. V was clipped by 6 bases and J by 8 bases; unmatched bases: 9. The CDR3 runs to 14 residues. The CDR3, as DNA: TGTGCCAGCAGTCAAGGGACGGGAGGGGATGAGCAGTTCTTC. This translates into CASSQGTGGDEQFF.

In its sample, this clonotype was seen once. The V and J genes are TRBV19 and TRBJ2-5; TRBD2 agrees at 14 bases. The ends lost 6 bases at V and 5 bases at J; junction bases unmatched: 14. The V gene's germline CDR1 is LNHDA and CDR2 SQIVND (reference sequence). The CDR3 covers 18 residues. Here the CDR3 reads CASSHGTSGGVYGETQYF. CDR3 coding DNA: TGTGCCAGTAGCCACGGGACTAGCGGGGGAGTATATGGGGAGACCCAGTACTTC.

This clonotype was recorded a few times. The chain has TRBV30 and TRBJ2-7; D possibly corresponds to TRBD1 (6 bases). The length of the CDR3 is 13 residues. Looked up from germline, CDR1 is GTSNPN and CDR2 is SVGIG (reference sequence). V was shortened by 5 bases and J by 7 bases, with 18 bases between the two germline ends. The CDR3 DNA is TGTGCCTGGGGCCGGGACAATAAGGGGGAGCAGTACTTC. Its protein product is CAWGRDNKGEQYF.

V is TRBV6-5 and J is TRBJ2-7; D might be TRBD1 or TRBD2, each matching 5 bases. Germline CDR1 reads MNHEY; CDR2 reads SVGAGI. V lost 0 bases and J 6 bases, leaving 12 bases between the germline ends. CDR3 size: 14 residues. The CDR3 sequence: CASSYSGEFGEQYF. CDR3 sequence (DNA): TGTGCCAGCAGTTACTCGGGGGAATTCGGCGAGCAGTACTTC.

This clonotype occurred many times. The genes are TRBV7-3 and TRBJ2-1; D is unclear. CDR3 length: 13 amino acids. The V and J ends lost 4 bases and 5 bases respectively, with 9 bases between them. In germline, CDR1 is SGHTA, CDR2 FQGTGA. CDR3 nucleotides: TGTGCCAGCAGCTCCAGACTCGACAATGAGCAGTTCTTC. It encodes CASSSRLDNEQFF.

This chain uses TRBV5-1 with TRBJ2-2; 12 positions agree with TRBD2. Germline CDR1 and CDR2: SGHRS and YFSETQ. V shed 7 bases and J 4 bases; nucleotides not matched to a gene: 8. The CDR3 extends over 16 amino acids. In nucleotides, the CDR3 is TGCGCCAGCCGACCTAGCGGGGGGGCCCTCACCGGGGAGCTGTTTTTT. Translated: CASRPSGGALTGELFF. Drawing the rest from reference TRBV5-1 and TRBJ2-2, the complete variable domain is KAGVTQTPRYLIKTRGQQVTLSCSPISGHRSVSWYQQTPGQGLQFLFEYFSETQRNKGNFPGRFSGRQFSNSRSEMNVSTLELGDSALYLCASRPSGGALTGELFFGEGSRLTVL.

V and J are TRBV27 and TRBJ2-7, with TRBD1 as a possible D gene (6 bases). The CDR3 loop spans 16 amino acids. V was trimmed by 8 bases and J by 4 bases, leaving 24 bases between them. In germline, CDR1 is MNHEY, CDR2 SMNVEV (reference sequence). CDR3 loop: CASGYHQDSLTYEQYF. In DNA form, the CDR3 reads TGTGCCAGCGGTTACCACCAGGACAGTCTTACGTACGAGCAGTACTTC.

This chain joins TRBV12-3 or TRBV12-4 and TRBJ1-1; 8 nucleotides agree with TRBD1. V lost 4 bases to trimming and J lost 4 bases; unmatched junction nucleotides: 5. The CDR3 contains 14 residues. In DNA form, the CDR3 reads TGTGCCAGCAGTTCGACAGGGGAGATCACTGAAGCTTTCTTT. Protein product: CASSSTGEITEAFF.

This clonotype appeared a few times. CDR3: CATRSGNTIYF. For the CDR3, the DNA is TGTGCCACCCGGAGTGGAAACACCATATATTTT. This chain uses TRBV6-6 with TRBJ1-3; D is unclear. CDR1 is MNHNY and CDR2 is SVGAGI in the germline V gene (reference sequence). CDR3 length equals 11 residues. V gave up 10 bases and J gave up 3 bases, with 7 bases separating them.

This clonotype has ten or more counts. This chain links TRBV12-3 or TRBV12-4 with TRBJ1-6; TRBD1 matches 8 bases. The CDR3 has 14 amino acids. The V gene end was trimmed by 6 bases and the J gene end by 9 bases; junction bases not matched to a gene: 7. CDR3 region: CASSLSGGGSPLHF. The CDR3 DNA follows: TGTGCCAGCAGCCTCTCAGGGGGCGGTTCACCCCTCCACTTT.

This clonotype was seen only a few times. V usage is TRBV7-9 and J usage is TRBJ1-2, with 7 bases identical to TRBD1. There are 14 residues in the CDR3. The trim removed 5 bases at V and 4 bases at J, leaving 7 bases unmatched. CDR1 is SEHNR and CDR2 is FQNEAQ in the germline V gene (reference sequence). The DNA of the CDR3 is TGTGCCAGCAGCACGGGACAGCAGATCTATGGCTACACCTTC. The encoded protein is CASSTGQQIYGYTF.